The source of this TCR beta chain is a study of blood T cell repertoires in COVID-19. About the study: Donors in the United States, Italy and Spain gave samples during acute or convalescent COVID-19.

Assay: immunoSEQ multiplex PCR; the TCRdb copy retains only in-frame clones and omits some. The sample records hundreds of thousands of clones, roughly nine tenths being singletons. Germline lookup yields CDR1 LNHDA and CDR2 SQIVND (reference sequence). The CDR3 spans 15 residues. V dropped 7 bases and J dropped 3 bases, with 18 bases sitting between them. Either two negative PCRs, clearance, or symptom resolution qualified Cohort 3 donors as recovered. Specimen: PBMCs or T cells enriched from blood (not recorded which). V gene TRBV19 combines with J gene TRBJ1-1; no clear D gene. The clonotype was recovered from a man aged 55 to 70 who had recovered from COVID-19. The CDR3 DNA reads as TGTGCCAGTAAGTCGGGGTGGTCGGTGGACACTGAAGCTTTCTTT. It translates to CASKSGWSVDTEAFF.